One sample yielded the 5 T cell receptor beta chains listed below, sequenced in a study of vaccination and CD4 T cells after COVID-19. The antigens of these receptors remain unknown. Stated treatment: roughly 10-day PBMC culture with coronavirus spike peptide pools or control peptides (ViraFEST assay). The unexposed donor provided CD4+ T cells, which were taken before the COVID-19 pandemic (2011-2018). Sequenced with the Oncomine TCR Beta short-read assay was DNA taken from cultured CD4+ T cells. TCRdb analysed the PCR reads with MiXCR anew, one entry per CDR3 protein. Here the sample spans some 9,100 distinct CDR3 sequences, about 43% being singletons. Sequencing used CD4+ T cells from blood, cultured in vitro. Every receptor here comes from a human donor in good health.

This clonotype has only a few counts. The chain uses TRBV7-8 and TRBJ1-2, with TRBD1 as a possible D gene (5 bases). Germline loops: CDR1 SGHVS, CDR2 FQNEAQ. Deletions cut 0 bases from V and 8 bases from J, with 13 bases between. This CDR3 contains 14 residues. Here the CDR3 DNA reads TGTGCCAGCAGCTTAGCGCGGCAGGGAAGAGGCTACACCTTC. This sequence encodes CASSLARQGRGYTF.

Only a few counts were recorded for this clonotype. V gene TRBV19 combines with J gene TRBJ1-2, with TRBD1 as a possible D gene (5 bases). CDR1 and CDR2 (germline): LNHDA, SQIVND (reference sequence). The CDR3 is 15 residues long. V was cut by 0 bases and J by 2 bases, with 10 bases left in between. The CDR3 here is CASSIDWDSNYGYTF. CDR3 DNA sequence: TGTGCCAGTAGTATAGATTGGGACTCCAACTATGGCTACACCTTC.

This clonotype has more than one count but fewer than ten. Written as DNA, the CDR3 is TGTGCCAGCAGTTATTTGCGTAACAGGGGAACCGACGAGCAGTACTTC. As protein: CASSYLRNRGTDEQYF. The chain carries TRBV6-5 and TRBJ2-7, with 7 bases lining up with TRBD1. CDR1 and CDR2 from the germline V gene are MNHEY and SVGAGI. The CDR3 consists of 16 residues. V lost 3 bases, J lost 5 bases, and 13 bases stayed unmatched.

This clonotype has just a few counts. J is TRBJ1-2 and V is TRBV7-9; D gene uncertain. V gave up 1 base and J gave up 4 bases, with 7 bases separating them. Germline CDR1 and CDR2: SEHNR and FQNEAQ (reference sequence). The CDR3 runs to 13 residues. CDR3 loop: CASSLVQFYGYTF. The CDR3 coding sequence is TGTGCCAGCAGCTTAGTACAGTTCTATGGCTACACCTTC.

This clonotype was detected only a few times. The rearrangement joins TRBV20-1 to TRBJ2-3; TRBD1 matches 9 bases. V gave up 0 bases and J gave up 2 bases; unmatched junction bases: 6. There are 16 residues in the CDR3. Germline loops: CDR1 DFQATT, CDR2 SNEGSKA (reference sequence). CDR3 in DNA: TGCAGTGCTAGAGATCAGAACAGGGGGCCCACAGATACGCAGTATTTT. Protein product: CSARDQNRGPTDTQYF.